These 20 T cell receptor beta chains came from one sample sequenced in a study of blood T cells in healthy people across ages. Next came a second PCR, run for about 6 to 12 cycles, which used a sample-barcoded 5' primer along with a J-beta primer mix. TCRdb recomputed calls from the 5' RACE reads with MiXCR, one row per CDR3 protein. In the table there are around 850,000 distinct CDR3 sequences, around 36% of which are singletons. Sequencing was carried out using blood. These receptors were taken from a man between 18 and 35 years old in good health.

This clonotype was recorded once. The V gene is TRBV3-1, the J gene TRBJ1-3; D remains unclear. Germline CDR1 is LGHDT and CDR2 is YNNKEL (reference sequence). V dropped 1 base and J dropped 2 bases, with 9 bases sitting between them. CDR3 length equals 15 residues. This CDR3 is CASSQAVEPGNTIYF. In DNA, the CDR3 is TGTGCCAGCAGCCAAGCGGTAGAGCCTGGAAACACCATATATTTT.

The chain uses TRBV20-1 and TRBJ1-2; maybe TRBD1 (5 bases). The germline V gene encodes CDR1 DFQATT and CDR2 SNEGSKA (reference sequence). The CDR3 spans 15 residues. The germline V and J ends were trimmed by 0 bases and 2 bases, with 13 bases remaining between them. CDR3: CSARDFAGPNYGYTF. CDR3 coding DNA: TGCAGTGCTAGAGATTTCGCAGGGCCAAACTATGGCTACACCTTC.

Ten or more counts support this clonotype. J is TRBJ2-3 and V is TRBV5-1; tentatively, D is TRBD1 (5 bases). This CDR3 is 14 amino acids long. Germline loops: CDR1 SGHRS, CDR2 YFSETQ. Trimming pared 4 bases from V and 2 bases from J, leaving 11 bases between. As DNA, the CDR3 is TGCGCCAGCAGCCCAGGACACGACACAGATACGCAGTATTTT. This gives the protein CASSPGHDTDTQYF.

The rearrangement uses TRBV20-1 and TRBJ1-1; D call uncertain. V lost 3 bases, J lost 10 bases, and 9 bases lay in between. This CDR3 has 10 amino acids. Germline V CDR1 and CDR2: DFQATT, SNEGSKA (reference sequence). CDR3 sequence: CSARDLAAFF. The DNA for the CDR3 is TGCAGTGCTAGGGATTTAGCAGCTTTCTTT.

This clonotype was seen a handful of times. This chain links TRBV5-1 with TRBJ1-1; possible D gene TRBD1, 6 bases. Germline values: CDR1 SGHRS, CDR2 YFSETQ. V was pared by 0 bases and J by 4 bases, with 13 bases between. The CDR3 is 15 residues long. DNA of the CDR3: TGCGCCAGCAGCTTGGCCCTGGTAGGGGGCACTGAAGCTTTCTTT. Its translation is CASSLALVGGTEAFF.

As concerns this clonotype: The junction and the germline gene differ at one end; a read error may be behind it. The genes are TRBV30 and TRBJ1-2, with a possible D match to TRBD1 (6 bases). CDR1 and CDR2 from the germline V gene are GTSNPN and SVGIG (reference sequence). This CDR3 comprises 13 residues. The CDR3 here is CAWTVKGTYGCTF. In DNA, the CDR3 is TGTGCCTGGACCGTAAAGGGGACATATGGCTGCACCTTC.

This clonotype appeared a few times. The J gene is TRBJ2-7, the V gene TRBV20-1, with 8 bases matching TRBD2. The germline gives CDR1 DFQATT, CDR2 SNEGSKA (reference sequence). The V segment lost 5 bases and the J segment 7 bases; nucleotides outside the gene matches: 16. The CDR3 runs 15 residues. The CDR3 loop is CSALGGSGEGNEQYF. Here the CDR3 DNA reads TGCAGTGCTTTGGGGGGTAGCGGGGAAGGGAATGAGCAGTACTTC.

Concerning this clonotype itself: This clone may be a read error of a much larger clone one base away. The rearrangement uses TRBV6-5 and TRBJ2-3; the D is unclear. CDR3 length equals 14 residues. Trimming stripped 6 bases from V and 3 bases from J, with 13 bases between. Germline values: CDR1 MNHEY, CDR2 SVGAGI. CDR3 coding DNA: TGTGCCAGCAGGGCTGAAGGACGTACAGATACGCAGTATTTT. Amino acid sequence: CASRAEGRTDTQYF.

The rearrangement links TRBV12-3 or TRBV12-4 to TRBJ2-5; the D gene is possibly TRBD1 (5 bases). This CDR3 region has 13 residues. V was trimmed by 6 bases and J by 11 bases, leaving 19 bases between them. The CDR3 DNA follows: TGTGCCAGCAGAATAGGGGTACTGGATGAGCAGTACTTC. This codes for CASRIGVLDEQYF.

This clonotype was seen only a few times. V is TRBV5-1 and J is TRBJ2-1, with 8 positions matching TRBD2. CDR3 size: 16 residues. J gave up 5 bases and V 1 base, and 8 bases lay outside the gene matches. Germline CDR1 and CDR2: SGHRS and YFSETQ. The DNA of the CDR3 is TGCGCCAGCAGCTTGATTGACGGGACTAGAAACAATGAGCAGTTCTTC. Its translation is CASSLIDGTRNNEQFF. Using reference TRBV5-1 and TRBJ2-1 for the parts outside the CDR3, the full variable domain is KAGVTQTPRYLIKTRGQQVTLSCSPISGHRSVSWYQQTPGQGLQFLFEYFSETQRNKGNFPGRFSGRQFSNSRSEMNVSTLELGDSALYLCASSLIDGTRNNEQFFGPGTRLTVL.

This clonotype was seen at least ten times. The V and J genes are TRBV5-1 and TRBJ2-7, with D perhaps matching TRBD2 (5 bases). The CDR3 is 15 amino acids. With 1 base removed from V and 5 bases from J, the gap between germline ends came to 16 bases. From germline, CDR1 is SGHRS and CDR2 YFSETQ. The CDR3 DNA is TGCGCCAGCAGCTTGAGTTCTGTTCCTAGCCACGAGCAGTACTTC. The encoded protein is CASSLSSVPSHEQYF.

The rearrangement uses TRBV20-1 and TRBJ1-3; 9 bases are a match to TRBD1. V lost 3 bases to trimming and J lost 5 bases; unmatched junction nucleotides: 5. CDR3 length: 14 residues. Germline values: CDR1 DFQATT, CDR2 SNEGSKA (reference sequence). CDR3 DNA sequence: TGCAGTGCTAGTTCTGGACAGGGGAGAAACACCATATATTTT. It translates to CSASSGQGRNTIYF.

This clonotype was detected ten times or more. The chain uses TRBV4-1 and TRBJ2-3; D possibly corresponds to TRBD2 (7 bases). CDR1 is MGHRA and CDR2 is YSYEKL in the germline V gene. V was cut by 0 bases and J by 8 bases, with 18 bases left in between. The CDR3 loop spans 16 amino acids. Here the CDR3 DNA reads TGCGCCAGCAGCCAAGATTTGTCGGAGGGGGGGCTTACGCAGTATTTT. Protein: CASSQDLSEGGLTQYF.

This rearrangement joins TRBV2 to TRBJ2-1; 11 bases map to TRBD2. With the DNA end fitting TRBJ2-7 better, the J assignment may be wrong. This CDR3 is 16 amino acids long. Germline V gene data show CDR1 as SNHLY and CDR2 as FYNNEI. CDR3: CASRKRLAGSYNEQYF. CDR3 nucleotide sequence: TGTGCCAGCAGGAAAAGACTAGCGGGGTCCTACAATGAGCAGTACTTC.

This clonotype was counted a few times. The chain is built from TRBV2 and TRBJ2-1, with 9 positions matching TRBD1. V was clipped by 6 bases and J by 10 bases; unmatched bases: 10. The CDR3 is made up of 14 amino acids. Germline CDR1 is SNHLY and CDR2 is FYNNEI. Written as DNA, the CDR3 is TGTGCCAGCAGAAAGGACAGGGGAGACTGGGAGCAGTTCTTC. Its translation is CASRKDRGDWEQFF. The full variable domain, its missing parts supplied by reference TRBV2 and TRBJ2-1, is EPEVTQTPSHQVTQMGQEVILRCVPISNHLYFYWYRQILGQKVEFLVSFYNNEISEKSEIFDDQFSVERPDGSNFTLKIRSTKLEDSAMYFCASRKDRGDWEQFFGPGTRLTVL.

V is TRBV12-3 or TRBV12-4 and J is TRBJ1-1; no clear D. Trimming stripped 8 bases from V and 1 base from J, with 11 bases between. This CDR3 is 13 amino acids long. For the CDR3, the DNA is TGTGCCAGCGGGCTGACGGGGAACACTGAAGCTTTCTTT. It specifies CASGLTGNTEAFF.

The chain recombines TRBV28 with TRBJ1-2; TRBD1 matches at 8 bases. The CDR3 extends over 15 amino acids. The germline gives CDR1 MDHEN, CDR2 SYDVKM. V was clipped by 10 bases and J by 7 bases; unmatched bases: 17. In nucleotides, the CDR3 is TGTGCCACTTTCACCGAGAGATCAGGGGGCTTTGGCTACACCTTC. Amino acids: CATFTERSGGFGYTF.

This chain links TRBV9 with TRBJ1-1; a possible D gene is TRBD1 (5 bases). The CDR3 contains 15 residues. Germline V CDR1 and CDR2: SGDLS, YYNGEE. V lost 3 bases, J lost 1 base, and 13 bases lay in between. CDR3 DNA: TGTGCCAGCAGCGCCACCGGGGCCGCGAACACTGAAGCTTTCTTT. It encodes CASSATGAANTEAFF. The full variable domain, with the rest looked up from reference TRBV9 and TRBJ1-1, is DSGVTQTPKHLITATGQRVTLRCSPRSGDLSVYWYQQSLDQGLQFLIQYYNGEERAKGNILERFSAQQFPDLHSELNLSSLELGDSALYFCASSATGAANTEAFFGQGTRLTVV.

This clonotype was detected a few times. At one boundary the junction diverges from the germline segment, which might be a read error. The chain is built from TRBV29-1 and TRBJ2-1; maybe TRBD1 (5 bases). The germline gives CDR1 SQVTM, CDR2 ANQGSEA. The CDR3 sequence is 13 residues long. The CDR3 DNA is TGCAGCGTTGGGGGCAGGATAAGCCATGAGAAGTTCTTC. Its protein product is CSVGGRISHEKFF.

This clonotype was detected ten times or more. The chain couples TRBV29-1 to TRBJ1-2, with unresolved D. V was trimmed by 4 bases and J by 3 bases, leaving 12 bases between them. The CDR3 spans 13 residues. Germline loops: CDR1 SQVTM, CDR2 ANQGSEA. CDR3 amino acids: CSVGRGGDYGYTF. The CDR3 nucleotides read TGCAGCGTTGGACGAGGAGGAGACTATGGCTACACCTTC. The whole variable domain, filled in from reference TRBV29-1 and TRBJ1-2, reads SAVISQKPSRDICQRGTSLTIQCQVDSQVTMMFWYRQQPGQSLTLIATANQGSEATYESGFVIDKFPISRPNLTFSTLTVSNMSPEDSSIYLCSVGRGGDYGYTFGSGTRLTVV.